These 23 T cell receptor beta chains were sequenced from one sample in a study of cytomegalovirus exposure and HLA in healthy donors. PCR used 60 Vbeta primers and 13 Jbeta primers. TCRdb keeps only in-frame clones here, not all; method: immunoSEQ multiplex PCR. The sample has around 90,000 clones, approximately 69% seen once. Sequenced input: PBMCs. The receptors were sampled from a woman aged 45-65 years in good health and CMV-seropositive.

V and J are TRBV6-5 and TRBJ2-5; 8 bases are shared with TRBD1. The J call is uncertain, as TRBJ2-7 better fits the DNA end. The germline CDR1 and CDR2 sequences are MNHEY and SVGAGI. This CDR3 region has 14 residues. The CDR3 coding sequence is TGTGCCAGCAGTCCCGGGACAGGTCGCTACGAGCAGTACTTC. Translation gives CASSPGTGRYEQYF.

Details on this clone: A read error may account for a junction end that differs from germline. The chain joins TRBV19 to TRBJ2-7, with TRBD1 matching 7 bases. This CDR3 is 14 amino acids long. Germline assignment: CDR1 LNHDA and CDR2 SQIVND (reference sequence). The CDR3 DNA is TGTGCCAGTAGCATAGGGGACAGTTCCTACGAGCAGTACTTC. It translates to CASSIGDSSYEQYF.

The gene calls are TRBV6-1 and TRBJ1-2; D call uncertain. The ends were cut back, 2 bases at V and 5 bases at J, with 18 bases in the middle. Germline CDR1 reads MNHNS; CDR2 reads SASEGT. This CDR3 spans 16 amino acids. CDR3 region: CASSERDRRVKYGYTF. CDR3 nucleotide sequence: TGTGCCAGCAGTGAAAGGGATAGGAGGGTAAAGTATGGCTACACCTTC.

This chain links TRBV7-6 with TRBJ1-2, with 7 bases fitting TRBD1. The CDR3 sequence is 16 residues long. With V trimmed by 5 bases and J by 0 bases, 9 bases remained unmatched. Germline V lookup: CDR1 SGHVS, CDR2 FNYEAQ. DNA of the CDR3: TGTGCCAGCAGCCGAATACCGGGGACAGCTAACTATGGCTACACCTTC. Translation: CASSRIPGTANYGYTF. Full variable domain (rest looked up from reference TRBV7-6 and TRBJ1-2): GAGVSQSPRYKVTKRGQDVALRCDPISGHVSLYWYRQALGQGPEFLTYFNYEAQQDKSGLPNDRFSAERPEGSISTLTIQRTEQRDSAMYRCASSRIPGTANYGYTFGSGTRLTVV.

This clone has a handful of counts. The chain links TRBV7-9 to TRBJ2-5; possibly TRBD1 for D (5 bases). V lost 3 bases and J 1 base, leaving 6 bases between the germline ends. Germline CDR1 and CDR2: SEHNR and FQNEAQ (reference sequence). This CDR3 region has 13 residues. The CDR3 protein is CASSLGPQETQYF. CDR3 DNA sequence: TGTGCCAGCAGCTTGGGGCCCCAAGAGACCCAGTACTTC. Drawing the rest from reference TRBV7-9 and TRBJ2-5, the complete variable domain is DTGVSQNPRHKITKRGQNVTFRCDPISEHNRLYWYRQTLGQGPEFLTYFQNEAQLEKSRLLSDRFSAERPKGSFSTLEIQRTEQGDSAMYLCASSLGPQETQYFGPGTRLLVL.

The chain couples TRBV18 to TRBJ2-2; TRBD1 is a possible D gene (6 bases). Germline assignment: CDR1 KGHSH and CDR2 LQKENI. The length of the CDR3 is 16 residues. Trimming took 2 bases from V and 1 from J, leaving 11 bases between them. Here the CDR3 reads CASSPWVQGNTGELFF. CDR3 DNA sequence: TGTGCCAGCTCACCATGGGTACAGGGGAACACCGGGGAGCTGTTTTTT.

This clone was seen a few times. J is TRBJ1-1 and V is TRBV28; unclear D gene. The germline V gene has CDR1 MDHEN and CDR2 SYDVKM. Trimming stripped 3 bases from V and 7 bases from J, with 9 bases between. The CDR3 runs to 12 residues. This CDR3 reads CASSLQVDEAFF. CDR3 coding DNA: TGTGCCAGCAGTTTGCAGGTCGATGAAGCTTTCTTT.

The chain employs TRBV6-6 and TRBJ1-2; D is possibly TRBD1 (6 bases). V lost 8 bases to trimming and J lost 2 bases, with 6 bases between them. Germline V gene sequence: CDR1 MNHNY, CDR2 SVGAGI (reference sequence). The CDR3 has 11 amino acids. The DNA for the CDR3 is TGTGCCAGCGGACAGAACTATGGCTACACCTTC. Translating gives CASGQNYGYTF.

The chain has TRBV14 and TRBJ2-7; D is unresolved. This CDR3 has 14 residues. Trimming removed 4 bases at V and 0 bases at J, with 10 bases between. Germline CDR1 and CDR2: SGHDN and FVKESK. CDR3 in amino acids: CASSPVSSSYEQYF. For the CDR3, the DNA is TGTGCCAGCAGCCCAGTATCAAGCTCCTACGAGCAGTACTTC.

The chain employs TRBV30 and TRBJ1-4, with TRBD1 matching 8 bases. V was pared by 0 bases and J by 10 bases, with 4 bases of the junction left unmatched. Germline-derived CDR1 and CDR2 are GTSNPN and SVGIG (reference sequence). This CDR3 comprises 13 residues. The CDR3 sequence is CAWSVRQGAKLFF. CDR3 nucleotides: TGTGCCTGGAGTGTACGTCAGGGGGCAAAACTGTTTTTT.

The chain carries TRBV7-2 and TRBJ1-5; D gene ambiguous. Trimming left V 1 base short and J 7 bases short, with 14 bases between. Germline V gene sequence: CDR1 SGHTA, CDR2 FQGNSA. CDR3 length equals 15 residues. Here the CDR3 reads CASSLGASSGQPQHF. CDR3 DNA: TGTGCCAGCAGCTTAGGGGCGTCCTCGGGGCAGCCCCAGCATTTT.

This clone was detected a few times. V gene TRBV6-5 combines with J gene TRBJ1-3; D is unclear. Per the germline V gene, CDR1 is MNHEY and CDR2 is SVGAGI. Trimming took off 5 bases at V and 0 bases at J, with 8 bases between the two ends. This CDR3 has 14 amino acids. The CDR3 DNA is TGTGCCAGCAGTACCCAGAACTCTGGAAACACCATATATTTT. Translation: CASSTQNSGNTIYF.

The chain links TRBV15 to TRBJ2-3; 9 bases match TRBD2. Germline lookup yields CDR1 LNHNV and CDR2 YYDKDF (reference sequence). The CDR3 sequence is 16 residues long. With 2 bases clipped from V and 1 base from J, the junction kept 4 bases outside the gene matches. CDR3 nucleotide sequence: TGTGCCACCAGCAGACCGGCTAGCGGGGGCACAGATACGCAGTATTTT. It is translated as CATSRPASGGTDTQYF.

This sequence joins TRBV28 and TRBJ1-2; a weak D match, TRBD1 (6 bases). The germline gives CDR1 MDHEN, CDR2 SYDVKM. V was clipped by 4 bases and J by 7 bases, with 13 bases between them. This CDR3 is 13 amino acids long. CDR3 residues: CASSSTGLGGYTF. Here the CDR3 DNA reads TGTGCCAGCAGTTCAACAGGGTTGGGTGGCTACACCTTC.

The chain combines TRBV2 with TRBJ2-3, with D possibly matching TRBD1 (6 bases). This CDR3 has 20 residues. In germline, CDR1 is SNHLY, CDR2 FYNNEI. V was trimmed by 5 bases and J by 0 bases, leaving 27 bases between them. Here the CDR3 DNA reads TGTGCCAGCAGTACCAGCATTACAGGGTGGACGGACTCTAGCACAGATACGCAGTATTTT. Residues: CASSTSITGWTDSSTDTQYF.

This sequence joins TRBV19 and TRBJ2-7, with TRBD1 as a possible D gene (6 bases). Trimming removed 4 bases at V and 5 bases at J, with 12 bases between. Germline values: CDR1 LNHDA, CDR2 SQIVND (reference sequence). The CDR3 is 13 residues long. CDR3 sequence: CASSTHRENEQYF. The CDR3 DNA is TGTGCCAGTAGTACTCACAGGGAGAACGAGCAGTACTTC.

The genes are TRBV7-2 and TRBJ1-2; D call uncertain. The germline V gene encodes CDR1 SGHTA and CDR2 FQGNSA. V lost 5 bases to trimming and J lost 3 bases, with 4 bases between them. This CDR3 contains 11 residues. CDR3 sequence (DNA): TGTGCCAGCAGCCGAGACTATGGCTACACCTTC. Translation gives CASSRDYGYTF.

The chain uses TRBV5-1 and TRBJ1-1; unclear D gene. Per the germline V gene, CDR1 is SGHRS and CDR2 is YFSETQ. The CDR3 covers 16 residues. V lost 1 base and J lost 0, with 13 bases in between. CDR3 sequence (DNA): TGCGCCAGCAGCTTGTGGGAGTTGGGTTTGAACACTGAAGCTTTCTTT. Its protein product is CASSLWELGLNTEAFF.

V is TRBV30 and J is TRBJ2-2; 9 nucleotides match TRBD2. Losses at the gene ends were 0 bases for V and 1 base for J; bases not matched to a gene: 15. Germline V gene data show CDR1 as GTSNPN and CDR2 as SVGIG (reference sequence). The CDR3 runs to 20 residues. The DNA for the CDR3 is TGTGCCTGGAGTGTACAATTGATAAGCGGGGGGCTCATGAACACCGGGGAGCTGTTTTTT. Encoded protein: CAWSVQLISGGLMNTGELFF.

The V and J genes are TRBV4-2 and TRBJ2-7; 7 nucleotides align to TRBD1. Germline V lookup: CDR1 LGHNA, CDR2 YNFKEQ. This CDR3 spans 14 amino acids. V was clipped by 1 base and J by 3 bases; unmatched bases: 3. The DNA for the CDR3 is TGTGCCAGCAGCCAAGGACAGGGTGACTACGAGCAGTACTTC. Its translation is CASSQGQGDYEQYF.

The V and J genes are TRBV7-9 and TRBJ2-5, with 7 positions matching TRBD1. V lost 1 base and J lost 3; bases outside the gene matches: 2. CDR3 length: 14 residues. Germline-derived CDR1 and CDR2 are SEHNR and FQNEAQ (reference sequence). The CDR3 DNA sequence: TGTGCCAGCAGCTTAGGACAGGGAAAAGAGACCCAGTACTTC. Translation: CASSLGQGKETQYF.

In this sample, this clone turned up a few times. J is TRBJ1-1 and V is TRBV5-1; D call uncertain. With 0 bases removed from V and 0 bases from J, the gap between germline ends came to 9 bases. The V gene's germline CDR1 is SGHRS and CDR2 YFSETQ. The CDR3 spans 15 residues. The CDR3 spells CASSLAEALNTEAFF. The CDR3 region has the DNA TGCGCCAGCAGCTTGGCCGAGGCACTGAACACTGAAGCTTTCTTT. Drawing the rest from reference TRBV5-1 and TRBJ1-1, the complete variable domain is KAGVTQTPRYLIKTRGQQVTLSCSPISGHRSVSWYQQTPGQGLQFLFEYFSETQRNKGNFPGRFSGRQFSNSRSEMNVSTLELGDSALYLCASSLAEALNTEAFFGQGTRLTVV.

The CDR3, as DNA: TGCGCCAGCAGTCAACAGTTAGGGGATCGGTATGGCTACACCTTC. Its translation is CASSQQLGDRYGYTF. The chain links TRBV23-1 to TRBJ1-2, with a weak D call TRBD1 (5 bases). TRBV23-1 is flagged as an ORF with uncertain function. The CDR3 totals 15 residues. The V end lost 2 bases, the J end lost 5 bases, and 15 bases lay between the germline ends.